This TCR beta chain was sequenced for a study of T cells in Graves' hyperthyroidism and ophthalmopathy. In the study overall: Specimen type is peripheral blood, collected at initial diagnosis prior to any treatment. Points from the study as a whole: Blood also showed most of the thyroid clonotypes that were expanded above 0.001.

RNA transcripts gave rise to amplified TCR beta CDR3 regions. Primed by the HTBI set, a first-round RT-PCR was run on the TCR CDR3. TCRdb re-called the multiplex PCR reads through MiXCR, storing one row per CDR3 protein. This sample has hundreds of thousands of distinct CDR3 sequences, with 38% found just once. Comment on this clonotype: Its antigen is not known. One end of the junction is discordant with germline, which a read error may explain.

This CDR3 spans 12 amino acids. Germline loops: CDR1 SGHTA, CDR2 FQGNSA. The authors deemed Graves' hyperthyroidism stable absent ophthalmopathy progression within 18 months. Uncontrolled infection, other autoimmune disease, pregnancy or lactation led to exclusion. Sequenced input: blood. The clonotype comes from a man between 18 and 35 years old with Graves' hyperthyroidism. The chain recombines TRBV7-2 with TRBJ2-5; TRBD1 might be the D (5 bases). The CDR3 reads CASSQGYETQYF. For the CDR3, the DNA is TGCGCCAGCAGCCAGGGCTACGAGACCCAGTACTTC.